The present T cell receptor (beta chain) was sequenced within a study of blood T cell repertoires in COVID-19. Study background: The samples span acute and convalescent COVID-19 from the United States, Italy and Spain. Sample material is recorded as cDNA or gDNA derived from T cells, B-cell-depleted T cells, or PBMCs.

This clone has a handful of counts. In the source study's methods: Using reference gene primer amplification, nucleated cell counts were estimated. TCRdb keeps only in-frame clones here, not all; method: immunoSEQ multiplex PCR. The V and J calls and clone size are taken from that table; D and trimming were inferred from the DNA. In the table there are 120,000 or so clones, approximately 87% of which are singletons. J was trimmed by 0 bases and V by 4 bases; bases with no gene match: 13. Per germline, CDR1 LGHDT and CDR2 YNNKEL (reference sequence). The CDR3 covers 18 residues. The specimen was peripheral blood. This TCR was sampled from a man between 65 and 85 years old who had recovered from COVID-19. The chain links TRBV3-1 (or the pseudogene TRBV3-2) to TRBJ1-1, with 8 bases aligning to TRBD1. The CDR3 is CASSLHPRTGRLNTEAFF. DNA for the CDR3: TGTGCCAGCAGCCTCCACCCCCGGACAGGGAGATTGAACACTGAAGCTTTCTTT.